These 27 T cell receptor beta chains were sequenced from one sample in a study of cytomegalovirus exposure and HLA in healthy donors. It was with 60 Vbeta and 13 Jbeta primers that the PCR ran. Sequencing used immunoSEQ multiplex PCR; TCRdb keeps in-frame clones, though not all of them. This repertoire includes 35,000 to 45,000 clones. Sequenced input: PBMCs. Receptors originate from a male donor in good health and CMV-seronegative.

The chain combines TRBV23-1 with TRBJ2-4; D uncertain. TRBV23-1 is flagged as an ORF with uncertain function. With 0 bases removed from V and 6 bases from J, the gap between germline ends came to 12 bases. The CDR3 has 15 amino acids. The CDR3 sequence is CASSQSVPLGNIQYF. The CDR3 region has the DNA TGCGCCAGCAGTCAATCGGTTCCCCTCGGAAACATTCAGTACTTC.

V is TRBV2 and J is TRBJ1-1, with D uncertain. Per the germline V gene, CDR1 is SNHLY and CDR2 is FYNNEI. This CDR3 spans 18 amino acids. Trimming shortened V by 6 bases and J by 8 bases, and 31 bases separated the two germline ends. The CDR3 loop is CASSLGFRSTVIPAEAFF. The CDR3 nucleotides are TGTGCCAGCAGCCTGGGTTTTCGGAGCACCGTAATTCCCGCGGAAGCTTTCTTT.

This chain uses TRBV19 with TRBJ1-1; 7 bases match TRBD1. This CDR3 has 13 residues. Germline CDR1 LNHDA, CDR2 SQIVND (reference sequence). V gave up 9 bases and J gave up 7 bases; unmatched junction bases: 11. The DNA of the CDR3 is TGTGCCAGCGGGAATCTGGACAGGAATGAAGCTTTCTTT. Encoded protein: CASGNLDRNEAFF.

V is TRBV6-5 and J is TRBJ2-3; possible D gene TRBD2, 5 bases. CDR1 and CDR2 (germline): MNHEY, SVGAGI. V lost 6 bases to trimming and J lost 3 bases, with 13 bases between them. The CDR3 totals 14 residues. The CDR3 sequence is CASSLTRGTDTQYF. In DNA, the CDR3 is TGTGCCAGCAGCCTGACCCGGGGTACAGATACGCAGTATTTT.

The chain combines TRBV5-6 with TRBJ1-2; maybe TRBD1 (6 bases). V lost 5 bases and J 8 bases, leaving 16 bases between the germline ends. The CDR3 spans 13 residues. Germline assignment: CDR1 SGHDT and CDR2 YYEEEE. CDR3 bases: TGTGCCAGCAGGTTAACAGGGTATTGGGGCTACACCTTC. This translates into CASRLTGYWGYTF. Variable domain in full (rest from reference TRBV5-6 and TRBJ1-2): DAGVTQSPTHLIKTRGQQVTLRCSPKSGHDTVSWYQQALGQGPQFIFQYYEEEERQRGNFPDRFSGHQFPNYSSELNVNALLLGDSALYLCASRLTGYWGYTFGSGTRLTVV.

The chain links TRBV15 to TRBJ2-5; 10 bases match TRBD1. V lost 4 bases and J lost 4; bases outside the gene matches: 6. The CDR3 loop spans 15 amino acids. Looked up from germline, CDR1 is LNHNV and CDR2 is YYDKDF (reference sequence). The CDR3 DNA reads TGTGCCACCAGCACGACAGGGGGCGTATCAGAGACCCAGTACTTC. It yields the protein CATSTTGGVSETQYF.

This chain links TRBV10-2 with TRBJ1-2, with D possibly matching TRBD1 (6 bases). CDR1 and CDR2 (germline): WSHSY, SAAADI. V lost 6 bases and J 3 bases, leaving 14 bases between the germline ends. This CDR3 is 14 amino acids long. In DNA form, the CDR3 reads TGCGCCAGCAGCTTCGGGGGGCACTACTATGGCTACACCTTC. Amino acids: CASSFGGHYYGYTF.

The chain employs TRBV5-1 and TRBJ2-5; possibly TRBD2 for D (5 bases). The germline V gene encodes CDR1 SGHRS and CDR2 YFSETQ. The CDR3 is made up of 14 amino acids. V was shortened by 4 bases and J by 4 bases, with 14 bases between the two germline ends. This CDR3 reads CASSRGSGVETQYF. The CDR3 DNA sequence: TGCGCCAGCAGCCGAGGCTCCGGGGTAGAGACCCAGTACTTC.

The rearrangement uses TRBV10-1 and TRBJ2-1; D unresolved. V shed 9 bases and J shed 5 bases, with 5 bases lying between them. The CDR3 is 10 residues long. The germline V gene has CDR1 WNHNN and CDR2 SYGVQD (reference sequence). The CDR3 here is CARQNNEQFF. The CDR3 region has the DNA TGCGCCAGGCAGAACAATGAGCAGTTCTTC.

The chain recombines TRBV27 with TRBJ1-3; D remains unclear. Trimming left V 4 bases short and J 3 bases short, with 13 bases between. CDR3 length: 15 residues. The V gene's germline CDR1 is MNHEY and CDR2 SMNVEV (reference sequence). The CDR3 nucleotides are TGTGCCAGCAGTTCATCCAGGTTGGGTGGAAACACCATATATTTT. This codes for CASSSSRLGGNTIYF.

The genes are TRBV5-1 and TRBJ1-1; D gene uncertain. Germline CDR1 and CDR2: SGHRS and YFSETQ. V lost 3 bases and J lost 2, with 14 bases in between. The CDR3 extends over 15 amino acids. This CDR3 reads CASSWESGSNTEAFF. CDR3 nucleotide sequence: TGCGCCAGCAGCTGGGAATCGGGGAGTAACACTGAAGCTTTCTTT.

This chain connects TRBV5-8 to TRBJ2-5; D unclear. The end of the DNA is better explained by TRBJ2-7, so the J call may be wrong. Germline V gene data show CDR1 as SGHTS and CDR2 as YDEGEE. CDR3 size: 14 residues. The CDR3 coding sequence is TGTGCCAGCAGCGCGTCCTATATACCCTACGAGCAGTACTTC. Translating gives CASSASYIPYEQYF.

To note about this clone: The junction departs from the called germline gene at one end, perhaps through a read error. V and J are TRBV7-9 and TRBJ1-5, with a weak D call TRBD1 (5 bases). Germline CDR1 reads SEHNR; CDR2 reads FQNEAQ (reference sequence). The CDR3 extends over 13 amino acids. Here the CDR3 reads CANSLGGAQPQHF. For the CDR3, the DNA is TGTGCCAACAGCTTGGGGGGAGCTCAGCCCCAGCATTTT.

The V gene is TRBV6-5, the J gene TRBJ2-3; 11 bases fit TRBD2. This CDR3 is built from 15 residues. Trimming took 6 bases from V and 4 from J; bases not matched to a gene: 6. Germline assignment: CDR1 MNHEY and CDR2 SVGAGI. This chain's CDR3 is CASSRTSGGPDTQYF. CDR3 nucleotide sequence: TGTGCCAGCAGCCGAACTAGCGGGGGTCCAGATACGCAGTATTTT.

The rearrangement uses TRBV13 and TRBJ1-1; 9 bases align to TRBD1. CDR3 length: 16 residues. Germline V gene data show CDR1 as PRHDT and CDR2 as FYEKMQ (reference sequence). Losses at the gene ends were 4 bases for V and 3 bases for J; bases not matched to a gene: 9. CDR3 loop: CASSYGTGRDDTEAFF. DNA of the CDR3: TGTGCCAGCAGCTACGGGACAGGGAGGGACGACACTGAAGCTTTCTTT. The full variable domain, with the rest looked up from reference TRBV13 and TRBJ1-1, is AAGVIQSPRHLIKEKRETATLKCYPIPRHDTVYWYQQGPGQDPQFLISFYEKMQSDKGSIPDRFSAQQFSDYHSELNMSSLELGDSALYFCASSYGTGRDDTEAFFGQGTRLTVV.

The rearrangement joins TRBV12-5 to TRBJ2-3; D perhaps matches TRBD1 (5 bases). The V end lost 0 bases, the J end lost 2 bases, and 9 bases lay between the germline ends. Per germline, CDR1 LGHNT and CDR2 FRNRAP. The CDR3 has 15 residues. The CDR3, as DNA: TGTGCTAGTGGTTTGGTGCAGGGCTACACAGATACGCAGTATTTT. This gives the protein CASGLVQGYTDTQYF.

The chain joins TRBV2 to TRBJ2-5; D may be TRBD1 (6 bases). The J call may be mistaken, given a closer DNA end match to TRBJ2-7. CDR3 length: 13 amino acids. Germline V gives CDR1 SNHLY, CDR2 FYNNEI. The chain's CDR3 is CASAPGHSYEQYF. CDR3 sequence (DNA): TGTGCCAGCGCTCCGGGACACTCCTACGAGCAGTACTTC.

The chain carries TRBV18 and TRBJ1-3; D unresolved. The CDR3 contains 18 residues. Germline assignment: CDR1 KGHSH and CDR2 LQKENI. The V and J ends lost 2 bases and 0 bases respectively, with 17 bases between them. The CDR3 reads CASSPGAWAPNSGNTIYF. DNA for the CDR3: TGTGCCAGCTCACCAGGCGCCTGGGCTCCCAACTCTGGAAACACCATATATTTT.

The chain carries TRBV11-1 and TRBJ2-7, with TRBD1 as a possible D gene (6 bases). Germline V gene lookup returns CDR1 SGHAT and CDR2 FQDESV (reference sequence). The CDR3 runs 14 residues. The V and J ends lost 6 bases and 1 base respectively, with 13 bases between them. The DNA of the CDR3 is TGTGCCAGCAGTTCGGGACAAACATCCTACGAGCAGTACTTC. This sequence encodes CASSSGQTSYEQYF. Together with reference TRBV11-1 and TRBJ2-7, the CDR3 gives the full variable domain: EAEVAQSPRYKITEKSQAVAFWCDPISGHATLYWYRQILGQGPELLVQFQDESVVDDSQLPKDRFSAERLKGVDSTLKIQPAELGDSAMYLCASSSGQTSYEQYFGPGTRLTVT.

V gene TRBV7-2 combines with J gene TRBJ2-1; 7 nucleotides line up with TRBD2. The CDR3 has 12 residues. J lost 9 bases, V lost 5 bases, and 4 bases had no gene match. Germline V CDR1 and CDR2: SGHTA, FQGNSA. The CDR3 protein is CASSPGGTEQFF. DNA for the CDR3: TGTGCCAGCAGCCCCGGGGGGACTGAGCAGTTCTTC.

The chain links TRBV25-1 to TRBJ1-2; 7 bases map to TRBD1. The length of the CDR3 is 15 residues. J was trimmed by 0 bases and V by 3 bases; bases with no gene match: 4. Germline values: CDR1 MGHDK, CDR2 SYGVNS. In DNA, the CDR3 is TGTGCCAGCAGTGATAACAGGGGAGCTAACTATGGCTACACCTTC. This codes for CASSDNRGANYGYTF.

The V and J genes are TRBV2 and TRBJ1-2; TRBD1 might be the D (5 bases). Germline assignment: CDR1 SNHLY and CDR2 FYNNEI. Trimming shortened V by 4 bases and J by 4 bases, and 16 bases separated the two germline ends. The CDR3 is 15 amino acids. This CDR3 reads CASSVETGGPYGYTF. CDR3 sequence (DNA): TGTGCCAGCAGTGTTGAGACGGGGGGACCCTATGGCTACACCTTC.

V gene TRBV10-3 combines with J gene TRBJ2-7, with 12 nucleotides matching TRBD1. This CDR3 comprises 15 residues. The trim removed 6 bases at V and 5 bases at J, leaving 8 bases unmatched. Germline V gene sequence: CDR1 ENHRY, CDR2 SYGVKD. The CDR3 coding sequence is TGTGCCATCAGGGGACAGGGGGCAATTTCTGACGAGCAGTACTTC. This sequence encodes CAIRGQGAISDEQYF.

J is TRBJ2-2 and V is TRBV5-1; 7 bases are shared with TRBD1. The CDR3 runs 15 residues. J lost 3 bases, V lost 0 bases, and 2 bases had no gene match. Germline V gene sequence: CDR1 SGHRS, CDR2 YFSETQ. As DNA, the CDR3 is TGCGCCAGCAGCTTGGGGGGGACAGACACCGGGGAGCTGTTTTTT. Its protein product is CASSLGGTDTGELFF.

The chain joins TRBV7-6 to TRBJ1-4; D gene ambiguous. The germline V gene has CDR1 SGHVS and CDR2 FNYEAQ. With 6 bases removed from V and 1 base from J, the gap between germline ends came to 12 bases. The CDR3 is 15 amino acids. Here the CDR3 DNA reads TGTGCCAGCAGTACCTGGGGAGGAACTAATGAAAAACTGTTTTTT. It translates to CASSTWGGTNEKLFF.

V and J are TRBV18 and TRBJ1-1; the D is unclear. Germline lookup yields CDR1 KGHSH and CDR2 LQKENI. Trimming shortened V by 3 bases and J by 1 base, and 9 bases separated the two germline ends. The CDR3 is 14 residues long. CDR3 DNA sequence: TGTGCCAGCTCACCGGGAGGCCCGAACACTGAAGCTTTCTTT. Its translation is CASSPGGPNTEAFF.

The chain employs TRBV13 and TRBJ2-1; TRBD1 matches 8 bases. The CDR3 sequence is 14 residues long. After removal of 5 bases from V and 7 bases from J, the junction contained 7 bases not matched to a gene. Germline assignment: CDR1 PRHDT and CDR2 FYEKMQ (reference sequence). The CDR3 loop is CASSPGQGTNEQFF. The CDR3 DNA reads as TGTGCCAGCAGCCCCGGACAGGGTACGAATGAGCAGTTCTTC.